The 23 T cell receptor beta chains below were found in one sample sequenced in a study of blood T cell repertoires in COVID-19. Measured with immunoSEQ multiplex PCR; TCRdb has only the in-frame clones, and not every one. The sample lists under 200,000 clones; approximately 88% were seen once. The sequenced material came from peripheral blood. The source is a woman aged 55-70 years with acute or convalescent COVID-19.

The V call is TRBV5-1, the J call TRBJ1-1, with a tentative D call TRBD1 (6 bases). The length of the CDR3 is 14 residues. Germline loops: CDR1 SGHRS, CDR2 YFSETQ. Trimming removed 2 bases from V and 6 bases from J, with 14 bases in between. The CDR3 region is CASSLDSGVAEAFF. Here the CDR3 DNA reads TGCGCCAGCAGCTTAGACTCAGGGGTCGCTGAAGCTTTCTTT.

This chain connects TRBV6-2 or TRBV6-3 to TRBJ1-1, with D tentatively TRBD1 (6 bases). The germline V gene has CDR1 MNHEY and CDR2 SVGEGT. CDR3 length: 13 residues. Trimming stripped 6 bases from V and 1 base from J, with 9 bases between. CDR3 sequence (DNA): TGTGCCAGCAGCCCGGGACAGAACACTGAAGCTTTCTTT. Amino acids: CASSPGQNTEAFF.

V gene TRBV30 combines with J gene TRBJ2-5; D is unresolved. From germline, CDR1 is GTSNPN and CDR2 SVGIG (reference sequence). The CDR3 consists of 12 residues. The germline V and J ends were trimmed by 0 bases and 4 bases, with 6 bases remaining between them. DNA of the CDR3: TGTGCCTGGAGTGTCCCGTTAGAGACCCAGTACTTC. Translated, it gives CAWSVPLETQYF.

The CDR3: CASSEGLVQETQYF. DNA of the CDR3: TGTGCCAGCAGTGAGGGACTAGTGCAAGAGACCCAGTACTTC. The chain links TRBV2 to TRBJ2-5; 8 bases line up with TRBD2. This CDR3 comprises 14 residues. Germline loops: CDR1 SNHLY, CDR2 FYNNEI. V was pared by 3 bases and J by 2 bases, with 2 bases of the junction left unmatched.

This clone was counted a single time. J is TRBJ2-3 and V is TRBV19; 9 positions agree with TRBD1. The CDR3 extends over 17 amino acids. Looked up from germline, CDR1 is LNHDA and CDR2 is SQIVND (reference sequence). The junction had 7 bases not matched to a gene; V was cut back by 2 bases and J by 1 base. The CDR3 sequence is CASSIPRTGVGTDTQYF. CDR3 DNA sequence: TGTGCCAGTAGTATACCTCGGACAGGGGTAGGCACAGATACGCAGTATTTT.

The chain links TRBV6-2 or TRBV6-3 to TRBJ1-3; a possible D gene is TRBD1 (5 bases). This CDR3 region has 12 residues. Germline V lookup: CDR1 MNHEY, CDR2 SVGEGT. V lost 2 bases and J lost 9, with 8 bases in between. Written as DNA, the CDR3 is TGTGCCAGCAGTTACCGACAGATCACCATATATTTT. This codes for CASSYRQITIYF.

This chain uses TRBV6-4 with TRBJ2-1; D is perhaps TRBD1 (6 bases). The CDR3 runs to 12 residues. Germline V gene data show CDR1 as MRHNA and CDR2 as SNTAGT. Between the trimmed V and J ends, which lost 4 bases and 10 bases, there was a span of 11 bases. The CDR3 region has the DNA TGTGCCAGCAGTGCCCTCGGGACAGAGCAGTTCTTC. Translating it yields CASSALGTEQFF.

The rearrangement links TRBV5-1 to TRBJ1-1, with D maybe TRBD1 (6 bases). Per germline, CDR1 SGHRS and CDR2 YFSETQ. The CDR3 totals 13 residues. With 2 bases removed from V and 7 bases from J, the gap between germline ends came to 12 bases. The CDR3 here is CASSLSGRGEAFF. The CDR3 bases are TGCGCCAGCAGCTTATCGGGCAGGGGTGAAGCTTTCTTT.

The chain links TRBV6-5 to TRBJ1-1; D call uncertain. V was trimmed by 8 bases and J by 0 bases, leaving 4 bases between them. The length of the CDR3 is 11 residues. The germline V gene encodes CDR1 MNHEY and CDR2 SVGAGI. DNA for the CDR3: TGTGCCAGCTCCATGAACACTGAAGCTTTCTTT. Its translation: CASSMNTEAFF.

The chain links TRBV18 to TRBJ1-1; 9 bases match TRBD1. CDR1 and CDR2 (germline): KGHSH, LQKENI. J was trimmed by 3 bases and V by 5 bases; bases with no gene match: 13. This CDR3 region has 17 residues. The CDR3 coding sequence is TGTGCCAGCTCAACTCGCCGTCAGACAGGGGGGGACACTGAAGCTTTCTTT. Translating gives CASSTRRQTGGDTEAFF.

The chain couples TRBV27 to TRBJ2-7; 7 bases are shared with TRBD2. CDR1 is MNHEY, CDR2 SMNVEV, per germline (reference sequence). CDR3 length equals 14 residues. V gave up 5 bases and J gave up 2 bases; unmatched junction bases: 6. CDR3: CASSLRDYPYEQYF. In DNA form, the CDR3 reads TGTGCCAGCAGTCTCCGGGACTATCCCTACGAGCAGTACTTC.

The chain recombines TRBV7-2 with TRBJ1-6; 8 nucleotides match TRBD1. Germline values: CDR1 SGHTA, CDR2 FQGNSA. The CDR3 is made up of 18 amino acids. J lost 7 bases, V lost 0 bases, and 11 bases had no gene match. CDR3 loop: CASSLARSEGTGNSPLHF. The CDR3, as DNA: TGTGCCAGCAGCTTAGCGCGTAGCGAGGGGACAGGAAATTCACCCCTCCACTTT.

The V gene is TRBV2, the J gene TRBJ1-5, with TRBD1 as a possible D gene (6 bases). Trimming left V 4 bases short and J 3 bases short, with 10 bases between. Per the germline V gene, CDR1 is SNHLY and CDR2 is FYNNEI. The CDR3 is made up of 14 amino acids. The CDR3 DNA follows: TGTGCCAGCAGTGGAGGGGGGGACAATCAGCCCCAGCATTTT. This gives the protein CASSGGGDNQPQHF.

The gene calls are TRBV6-1 and TRBJ2-3, with no clear D. CDR3 length equals 12 residues. V was pared by 5 bases and J by 4 bases, with 7 bases between. In germline, CDR1 is MNHNS, CDR2 SASEGT. This CDR3 reads CASSFHSDTQYF. The CDR3 region has the DNA TGTGCCAGCAGTTTTCATTCAGATACGCAGTATTTT.

The V call is TRBV7-2, the J call TRBJ2-7; 8 nucleotides agree with TRBD2. The V gene's germline CDR1 is SGHTA and CDR2 FQGNSA. The J segment lost 1 base and the V segment lost 5 bases, leaving 10 bases of the junction unmatched. The CDR3 contains 16 residues. The CDR3 DNA follows: TGTGCCAGCAGCCCCATACAGCGGGGGCCTTCCTACGAGCAGTACTTC. Its protein is CASSPIQRGPSYEQYF. Full variable domain (missing parts from reference TRBV7-2 and TRBJ2-7): GAGVSQSPSNKVTEKGKDVELRCDPISGHTALYWYRQSLGQGLEFLIYFQGNSAPDKSGLPSDRFSAERTGGSVSTLTIQRTQQEDSAVYLCASSPIQRGPSYEQYFGPGTRLTVT.

The CDR3 DNA sequence: TGTGCCAGCAGCCAATTACAGACAGGGGTCAATGAAAAACTGTTTTTT. This encodes CASSQLQTGVNEKLFF. V and J are TRBV3-1 (or the pseudogene TRBV3-2) and TRBJ1-4; TRBD1 matches at 8 bases. After removal of 2 bases from V and 5 bases from J, the junction contained 7 bases not matched to a gene. The CDR3 totals 16 residues. The germline V gene encodes CDR1 LGHDT and CDR2 YNNKEL (reference sequence).

The chain links TRBV30 to TRBJ1-4; D is undetermined. Looked up from germline, CDR1 is GTSNPN and CDR2 is SVGIG (reference sequence). V lost 0 bases to trimming and J lost 7 bases, with 15 bases between them. This CDR3 region has 15 residues. CDR3 DNA sequence: TGTGCCTGGAGTGTAAATCGGCGGGAGGGTGAAAAACTGTTTTTT. Encoded protein: CAWSVNRREGEKLFF.

The chain has TRBV5-1 and TRBJ2-7, with 7 bases matching TRBD1. V shed 5 bases and J 2 bases; nucleotides not matched to a gene: 1. The CDR3 contains 12 residues. Germline CDR1 is SGHRS and CDR2 is YFSETQ. CDR3 sequence: CASRTGTYEQYF. The CDR3 coding sequence is TGCGCCAGCAGGACAGGGACCTACGAGCAGTACTTC.

V and J are TRBV30 and TRBJ2-5; TRBD1 matches 10 bases. This CDR3 is built from 12 residues. V was pared by 5 bases and J by 3 bases, with 0 bases of the junction left unmatched. Germline V gene sequence: CDR1 GTSNPN, CDR2 SVGIG (reference sequence). The CDR3 sequence is CAWGQGEETQYF. CDR3 coding DNA: TGTGCCTGGGGACAGGGGGAAGAGACCCAGTACTTC.

This rearrangement joins TRBV3-1 (or the pseudogene TRBV3-2) to TRBJ1-2; TRBD1 matches 7 bases. CDR3 length equals 15 residues. Germline V gives CDR1 LGHDT, CDR2 YNNKEL (reference sequence). The J segment lost 5 bases and the V segment lost 4 bases, leaving 10 bases of the junction unmatched. CDR3 in amino acids: CASSLSSTGTYGYTF. The CDR3 DNA reads TGTGCCAGCAGCCTTAGCTCGACAGGGACTTATGGCTACACCTTC.

The genes are TRBV3-1 (or the pseudogene TRBV3-2) and TRBJ2-2, with D tentatively TRBD2 (6 bases). This CDR3 has 12 residues. From germline, CDR1 is LGHDT and CDR2 YNNKEL (reference sequence). The V and J ends lost 4 bases and 8 bases respectively, with 8 bases between them. DNA of the CDR3: TGTGCCAGCAGCCGGGGAGGTGGGGAGCTGTTTTTT. Its translation: CASSRGGGELFF.

In DNA form, the CDR3 reads TGTGCCAGCAGTGAAGTGGCGGGGGGGAGCACAGATACGCAGTATTTT. Translating gives CASSEVAGGSTDTQYF. The chain links TRBV6-1 to TRBJ2-3, with TRBD2 identical over 9 bases. CDR3 size: 16 residues. CDR1 and CDR2 (germline): MNHNS, SASEGT. V dropped 1 base and J dropped 0; count of bases not matched to a gene: 2.

The chain uses TRBV6-1 and TRBJ2-3, with TRBD2 matching over 9 bases. This CDR3 is built from 15 residues. Trimming at V came to 2 bases and at J to 5 bases, leaving 5 bases not matched to a gene. The germline V gene encodes CDR1 MNHNS and CDR2 SASEGT. CDR3 nucleotides: TGTGCCAGCAGTGAACGGCGGGGGGGCAGAGATACGCAGTATTTT. Protein: CASSERRGGRDTQYF.